The 14 T cell receptor beta chains in this list originate from one sample, sequenced in a study of blood T cell repertoires in COVID-19. Some clones are missing from TCRdb's copy, which holds only in-frame ones; the method was immunoSEQ multiplex PCR. Among tens of thousands of clones listed, around four fifths were seen once. Material: peripheral blood. All receptors derive from an elderly woman with active or convalescent COVID-19.

This clone was seen only a few times. This chain uses TRBV9 with TRBJ2-5, with D possibly matching TRBD2 (6 bases). The CDR3 sequence is 14 residues long. Trimming pared 3 bases from V and 4 bases from J, leaving 13 bases between. Germline CDR1 is SGDLS and CDR2 is YYNGEE. Here the CDR3 DNA reads TGTGCCAGCAGCGCCGGGGGACCTGGAGAGACCCAGTACTTC. Translating gives CASSAGGPGETQYF.

The chain employs TRBV7-2 and TRBJ1-4, with D possibly matching TRBD1 (6 bases). V was pared by 5 bases and J by 7 bases, with 20 bases between. Germline V gene lookup returns CDR1 SGHTA and CDR2 FQGNSA. This CDR3 has 16 residues. The CDR3 coding sequence is TGTGCCAGCAGCGCCCATCAACAGGGTTCTGGTGAAAAACTGTTTTTT. It codes for CASSAHQQGSGEKLFF.

In its sample, this clone was seen once. The chain uses TRBV7-6 and TRBJ2-2; 8 bases align to TRBD2. This CDR3 spans 17 amino acids. CDR1 is SGHVS, CDR2 FNYEAQ, per germline. The J segment lost 4 bases and the V segment lost 3 bases, leaving 10 bases of the junction unmatched. The CDR3 DNA is TGTGCCAGCAGCTTTTTAAGGCGGGAGGTGGTCACCGGGGAGCTGTTTTTT. Translating gives CASSFLRREVVTGELFF.

The chain has TRBV29-1 and TRBJ2-7; 11 bases map to TRBD2. The CDR3 has 13 amino acids. CDR1 and CDR2 (germline): SQVTM, ANQGSEA. The V segment lost 6 bases and the J segment 3 bases; nucleotides outside the gene matches: 4. This CDR3 reads CSVRTSGRYEQYF. CDR3 nucleotides: TGCAGCGTGAGGACTAGCGGGCGCTACGAGCAGTACTTC.

The gene calls are TRBV7-3 and TRBJ1-2; 9 positions match TRBD1. Germline V gives CDR1 SGHTA, CDR2 FQGTGA. Unmatched junction bases numbered 6, after V lost 4 bases and J lost 9 bases. The CDR3 is 13 residues long. The CDR3 bases are TGTGCCAGCAGCTCAGGACAGGGGACGAGCTACACCTTC. Its protein is CASSSGQGTSYTF. The full variable domain, in which reference TRBV7-3 and TRBJ1-2 provide the parts outside the CDR3, is GAGVSQTPSNKVTEKGKYVELRCDPISGHTALYWYRQSLGQGPEFLIYFQGTGAADDSGLPNDRFFAVRPEGSVSTLKIQRTERGDSAVYLCASSSGQGTSYTFGSGTRLTVV.

In the case of this clone: The same CDR3 can be traced to other DNA sequences in this sample. This chain joins TRBV24-1 and TRBJ2-2; maybe TRBD2 (6 bases). This CDR3 is built from 13 residues. Germline V lookup: CDR1 KGHDR, CDR2 SFDVKD. Trimming cost V 3 bases and J 5 bases, with 6 bases left between them. CDR3 protein: CATSDRGTGELFF. The CDR3 DNA is TGTGCCACCAGTGATCGGGGGACCGGGGAGCTGTTTTTT.

This sequence joins TRBV9 and TRBJ2-1; 12 nucleotides match TRBD2. Germline V gene sequence: CDR1 SGDLS, CDR2 YYNGEE. The CDR3 runs 20 residues. The V segment lost 4 bases and the J segment 2 bases; nucleotides outside the gene matches: 16. CDR3 bases: TGTGCCAGCAGCCCGAGAGGGGGGGATTCTAGCGGGAGGGCCTACAATGAGCAGTTCTTC. Amino acid sequence: CASSPRGGDSSGRAYNEQFF.

This chain links TRBV29-1 with TRBJ1-2, with unresolved D. The CDR3 spans 12 residues. The germline V gene encodes CDR1 SQVTM and CDR2 ANQGSEA. V was cut by 4 bases and J by 4 bases, with 10 bases left in between. DNA of the CDR3: TGCAGCGTTGCGAGGCCAAGCTATGGCTACACCTTC. Protein: CSVARPSYGYTF.

CDR3 loop: CASSHPGDRGTSGGHNEQFF. The CDR3 nucleotides read TGCGCCAGCAGCCACCCGGGAGACAGAGGGACTAGCGGGGGTCACAATGAGCAGTTCTTC. The rearrangement uses TRBV4-1 and TRBJ2-1; 14 bases align to TRBD2. The CDR3 has 20 residues. The V gene end was trimmed by 3 bases and the J gene end by 5 bases; junction bases not matched to a gene: 15. CDR1 and CDR2 (germline): MGHRA, YSYEKL.

The V call is TRBV6-6, the J call TRBJ2-3; D is perhaps TRBD2 (6 bases). Looked up from germline, CDR1 is MNHNY and CDR2 is SVGAGI (reference sequence). The CDR3 covers 14 residues. V shed 11 bases and J shed 2 bases, with 17 bases lying between them. The CDR3 spells CALARGTHTDTQYF. The CDR3 DNA reads as TGTGCCCTCGCCCGGGGGACCCACACAGATACGCAGTATTTT.

In its sample, this clone was seen once. The chain couples TRBV5-1 to TRBJ2-2; D not resolved. The V gene lost 6 bases and the J gene lost 6 bases, with 15 bases spanning the gap. The CDR3 is made up of 14 amino acids. Germline V CDR1 and CDR2: SGHRS, YFSETQ. The CDR3 region is CASTLLERAGELFF. CDR3 in DNA: TGCGCCAGCACCCTCTTGGAGCGAGCCGGGGAGCTGTTTTTT.

The genes are TRBV7-2 and TRBJ1-5; 7 nucleotides line up with TRBD1. V lost 3 bases, J lost 0 bases, and 2 bases stayed unmatched. The CDR3 spans 15 residues. The germline gives CDR1 SGHTA, CDR2 FQGNSA. CDR3 loop: CASSLGQPSNQPQHF. The CDR3, as DNA: TGTGCCAGCAGCTTGGGACAGCCTAGCAATCAGCCCCAGCATTTT. Full variable domain (missing parts from reference TRBV7-2 and TRBJ1-5): GAGVSQSPSNKVTEKGKDVELRCDPISGHTALYWYRQSLGQGLEFLIYFQGNSAPDKSGLPSDRFSAERTGGSVSTLTIQRTQQEDSAVYLCASSLGQPSNQPQHFGDGTRLSIL.

The V gene is TRBV5-4, the J gene TRBJ2-5; 10 nucleotides line up with TRBD2. The CDR3 totals 15 residues. The germline gives CDR1 SGHNT, CDR2 YYREEE (reference sequence). With V trimmed by 3 bases and J by 4 bases, 6 bases remained unmatched. The CDR3 region is CASSYSSGRGETQYF. The CDR3 bases are TGTGCCAGCAGCTACTCTAGCGGGAGAGGAGAGACCCAGTACTTC.

CDR3 amino acids: CASREQGENTEAFF. Here the CDR3 DNA reads TGTGCCAGCAGGGAACAGGGGGAGAACACTGAAGCTTTCTTT. V and J are TRBV25-1 and TRBJ1-1; 8 bases match TRBD1. CDR3 size: 14 residues. Germline V gives CDR1 MGHDK, CDR2 SYGVNS. V lost 6 bases and J lost 1; bases outside the gene matches: 4. Full variable domain (rest looked up from reference TRBV25-1 and TRBJ1-1): EADIYQTPRYLVIGTGKKITLECSQTMGHDKMYWYQQDPGMELHLIHYSYGVNSTEKGDLSSESTVSRIRTEHFPLTLESARPSHTSQYLCASREQGENTEAFFGQGTRLTVV.